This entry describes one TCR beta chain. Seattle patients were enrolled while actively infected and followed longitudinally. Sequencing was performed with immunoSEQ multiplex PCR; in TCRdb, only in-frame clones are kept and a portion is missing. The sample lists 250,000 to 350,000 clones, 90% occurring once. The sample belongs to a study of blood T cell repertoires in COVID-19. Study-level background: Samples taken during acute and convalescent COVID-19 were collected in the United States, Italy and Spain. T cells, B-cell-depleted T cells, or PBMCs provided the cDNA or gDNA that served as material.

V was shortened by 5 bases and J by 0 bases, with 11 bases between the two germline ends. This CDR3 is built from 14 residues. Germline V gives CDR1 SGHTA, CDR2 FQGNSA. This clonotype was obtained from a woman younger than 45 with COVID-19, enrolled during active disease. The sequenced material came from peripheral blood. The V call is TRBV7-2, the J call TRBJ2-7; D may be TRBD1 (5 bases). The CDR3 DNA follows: TGTGCCAGCAGCCCAGACAGTAGCTCCTACGAGCAGTACTTC. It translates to CASSPDSSSYEQYF.